This TCR beta chain was sequenced for a study of tumor and adjacent non-tumor tissue in lung cancer. Overall study context: Each sample yielded 3.9 million or so productive TCRbeta reads on average.

No cell sorting was done before RNA was extracted from the tissue. Distant lung tissue was collected more than 3 cm away from the tumor edge. Comments on this clonotype: A read error may explain this, as a much larger clone is one base away.

The library came from three nested PCR rounds adapted from ARM-PCR protocols. TCRdb reanalysed the multiplex PCR reads using MiXCR and keeps one entry per CDR3 protein. The table lists about 48,000 distinct CDR3 sequences, about 68% of them singletons. The germline CDR1 and CDR2 sequences are SGHRS and YFSETQ. The ends lost 0 bases at V and 9 bases at J; junction bases unmatched: 7. CDR3 length: 15 amino acids. Sample: distant non-tumor lung tissue. This TCR was recovered from a woman in her 70s with non-small cell lung cancer. V is TRBV5-1 and J is TRBJ2-1; 9 nucleotides line up with TRBD2. The CDR3 sequence is CASSLGLAEVGEQFF. CDR3 DNA sequence: TGCGCCAGCAGCTTGGGACTAGCGGAAGTTGGTGAGCAGTTCTTC.